The present TCR beta chain was sequenced within a study of T cell responses to AZD1222 COVID-19 vaccine. Data came from immunoSEQ multiplex PCR; TCRdb stores just in-frame clones and leaves some out. The sample contains 110,000 to 150,000 clones, 92% of which appear only once. Of note for this clone: Its antigen is not known.

Study conclusions and caveats: Clonal diversity was possibly underestimated, and white British individuals and females predominated among donors.

V was trimmed by 2 bases and J by 1 base, leaving 8 bases between them. The V gene's germline CDR1 is MDHEN and CDR2 SYDVKM. CDR3 length equals 14 residues. The J gene is TRBJ1-1, the V gene TRBV28; D ambiguous. The sequence was collected from an adult in good health. This specimen was peripheral blood, taken on day 0 of AZD1222 vaccination. CDR3 coding DNA: TGTGCCAGCAGTTTAGTATCGGAGAACACTGAAGCTTTCTTT. This gives the protein CASSLVSENTEAFF. The variable domain in full, with the rest retrieved from reference TRBV28 and TRBJ1-1, is DVKVTQSSRYLVKRTGEKVFLECVQDMDHENMFWYRQDPGLGLRLIYFSYDVKMKEKGDIPEGYSVSREKKERFSLILESASTNQTSMYLCASSLVSENTEAFFGQGTRLTVV.